This TCR beta chain was captured in a study of early T cells in non-severe SARS-CoV-2 infection. Study in general: The chains were unpaired, and the sequenced material was bulk RNA from unsorted whole blood.

TCRdb itself ran the 5' RACE reads through MiXCR, one entry per CDR3 protein. The sample lists tens of thousands of distinct CDR3 sequences; 15% were seen once. This CDR3 has 18 residues. Trimming took off 5 bases at V and 1 base at J, with 23 bases between the two ends. Germline V gives CDR1 SGHVS, CDR2 FQNEAQ. Sequences were obtained from whole blood. The source is an adult who was a healthcare worker with PCR-confirmed SARS-CoV-2 infection or an uninfected control (not recorded which). The chain joins TRBV7-8 to TRBJ1-1; D remains ambiguous. DNA of the CDR3: TGTGCCAGCAGCGCCACGGCATACAGCTTCTTCGGGAACACTGAAGCTTTCTTT. Translating it yields CASSATAYSFFGNTEAFF.